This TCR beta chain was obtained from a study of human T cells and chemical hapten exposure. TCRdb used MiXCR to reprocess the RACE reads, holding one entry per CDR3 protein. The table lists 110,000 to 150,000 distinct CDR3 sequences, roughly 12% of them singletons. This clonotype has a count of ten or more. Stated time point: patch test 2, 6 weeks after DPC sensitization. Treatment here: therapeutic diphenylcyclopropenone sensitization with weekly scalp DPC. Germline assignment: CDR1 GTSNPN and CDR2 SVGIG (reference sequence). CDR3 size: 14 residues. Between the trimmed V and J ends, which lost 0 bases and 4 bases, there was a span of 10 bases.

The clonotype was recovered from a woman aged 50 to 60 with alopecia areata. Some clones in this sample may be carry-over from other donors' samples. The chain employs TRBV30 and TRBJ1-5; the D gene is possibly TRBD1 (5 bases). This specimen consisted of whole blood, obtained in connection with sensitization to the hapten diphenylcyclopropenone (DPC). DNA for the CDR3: TGTGCCTGGAGTGTACGTACAGGAAATCAGCCCCAGCATTTT. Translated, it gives CAWSVRTGNQPQHF.